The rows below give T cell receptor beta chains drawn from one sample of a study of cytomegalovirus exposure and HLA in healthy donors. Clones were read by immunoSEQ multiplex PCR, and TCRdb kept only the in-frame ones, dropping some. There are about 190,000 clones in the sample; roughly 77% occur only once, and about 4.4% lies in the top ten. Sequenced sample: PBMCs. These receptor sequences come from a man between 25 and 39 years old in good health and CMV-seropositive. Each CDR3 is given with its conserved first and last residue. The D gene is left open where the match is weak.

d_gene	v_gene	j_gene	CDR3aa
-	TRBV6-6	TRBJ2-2	CAIGDRPNTGELFF
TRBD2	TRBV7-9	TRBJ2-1	CASSSISGGSTDEQFF
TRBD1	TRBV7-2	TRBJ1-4	CASSSGQGWNEKLFF
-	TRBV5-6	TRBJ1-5	CASSFRVSNQPQHF
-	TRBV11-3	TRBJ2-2	CASSPPGPGGNGELFF
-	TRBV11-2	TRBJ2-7	CASSFLLQGFKDEQYF
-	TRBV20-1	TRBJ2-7	CSALYEQYF
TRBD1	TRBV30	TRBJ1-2	CAWQGAAGYTF
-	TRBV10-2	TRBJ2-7	CASRDNSYEQYF
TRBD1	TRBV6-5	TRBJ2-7	CASSFGTGHADEQYF
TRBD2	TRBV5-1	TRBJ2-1	CASSLAGGNEQFF
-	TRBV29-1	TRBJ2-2	CSGRPAGKGGTGELFF
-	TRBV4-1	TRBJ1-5	CASSQQGMPQHF
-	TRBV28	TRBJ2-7	CASKSDPYEQYF
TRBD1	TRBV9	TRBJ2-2	CASSVTGNSNTGELFF
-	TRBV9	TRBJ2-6	CASSVGGESASGANVLTF
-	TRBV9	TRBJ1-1	CASSVTDTNTEAFF
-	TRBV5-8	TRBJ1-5	CASSLVQGHQPQHF
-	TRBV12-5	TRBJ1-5	CASGLAGGASNQPQHF
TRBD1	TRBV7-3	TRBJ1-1	CASSPRQGNTEAFF
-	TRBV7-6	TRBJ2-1	CASSNGDFINDEQFF
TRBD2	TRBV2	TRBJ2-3	CAISGPGLAGGPSDTQYF
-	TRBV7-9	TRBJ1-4	CASSFRVTNEKLFF
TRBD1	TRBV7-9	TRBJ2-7	CASSTAGTGKYEQYF
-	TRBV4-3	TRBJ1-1	CASSRGGEGQAFF
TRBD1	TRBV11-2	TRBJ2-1	CASSHRDRVFNEQFF
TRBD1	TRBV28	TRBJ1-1	CASREGQGNTEAFF